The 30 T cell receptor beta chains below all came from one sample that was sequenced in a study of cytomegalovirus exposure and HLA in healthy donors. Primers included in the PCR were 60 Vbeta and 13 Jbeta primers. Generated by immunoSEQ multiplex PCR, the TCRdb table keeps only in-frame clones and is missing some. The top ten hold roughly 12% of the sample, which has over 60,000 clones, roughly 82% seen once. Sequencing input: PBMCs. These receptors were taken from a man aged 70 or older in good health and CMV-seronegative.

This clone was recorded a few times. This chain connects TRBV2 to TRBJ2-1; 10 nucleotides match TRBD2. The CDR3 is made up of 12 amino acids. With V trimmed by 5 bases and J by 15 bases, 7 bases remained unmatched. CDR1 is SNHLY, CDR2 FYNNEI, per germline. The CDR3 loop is CASSPSGSSGFF. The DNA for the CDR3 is TGTGCCAGCAGTCCTAGCGGGAGTTCAGGGTTCTTC.

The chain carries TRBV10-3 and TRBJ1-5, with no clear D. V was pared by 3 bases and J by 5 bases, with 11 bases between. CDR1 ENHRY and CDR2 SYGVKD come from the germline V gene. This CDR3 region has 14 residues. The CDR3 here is CAISDASGYQPQHF. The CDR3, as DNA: TGTGCCATCAGTGACGCGTCAGGTTATCAGCCCCAGCATTTT.

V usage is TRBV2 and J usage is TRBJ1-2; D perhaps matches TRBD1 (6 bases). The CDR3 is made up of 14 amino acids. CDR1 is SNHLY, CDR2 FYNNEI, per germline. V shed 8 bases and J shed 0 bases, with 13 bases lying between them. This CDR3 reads CASHRDTANYGYTF. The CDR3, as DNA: TGTGCCAGCCACCGGGACACCGCTAACTATGGCTACACCTTC.

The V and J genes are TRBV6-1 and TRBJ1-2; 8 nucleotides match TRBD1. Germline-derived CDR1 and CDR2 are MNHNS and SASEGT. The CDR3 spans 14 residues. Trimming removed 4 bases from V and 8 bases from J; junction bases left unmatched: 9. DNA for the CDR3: TGTGCCAGCAGTGTGGGTCAGGGGGCGCGAGGCTACACCTTC. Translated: CASSVGQGARGYTF.

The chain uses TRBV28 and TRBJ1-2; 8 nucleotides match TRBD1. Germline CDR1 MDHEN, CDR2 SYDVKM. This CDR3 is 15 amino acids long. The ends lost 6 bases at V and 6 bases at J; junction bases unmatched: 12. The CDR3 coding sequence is TGTGCCAGCAGGCACCGGGGACAGGACTTACATGGCTACACCTTC. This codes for CASRHRGQDLHGYTF.

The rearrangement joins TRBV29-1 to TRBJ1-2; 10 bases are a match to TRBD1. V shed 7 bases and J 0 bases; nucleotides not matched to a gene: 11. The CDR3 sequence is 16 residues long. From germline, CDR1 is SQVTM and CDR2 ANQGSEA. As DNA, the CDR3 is TGCAGCGCATACGGCGACAGGGGGCTCCCTAACTATGGCTACACCTTC. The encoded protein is CSAYGDRGLPNYGYTF.

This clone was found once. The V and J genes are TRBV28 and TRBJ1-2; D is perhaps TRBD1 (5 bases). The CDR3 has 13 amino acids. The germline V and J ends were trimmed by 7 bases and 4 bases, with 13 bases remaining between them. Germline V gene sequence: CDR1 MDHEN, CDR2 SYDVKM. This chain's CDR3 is CASTPGGPYGYTF. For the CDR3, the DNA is TGTGCCAGCACCCCCGGGGGTCCCTATGGCTACACCTTC.

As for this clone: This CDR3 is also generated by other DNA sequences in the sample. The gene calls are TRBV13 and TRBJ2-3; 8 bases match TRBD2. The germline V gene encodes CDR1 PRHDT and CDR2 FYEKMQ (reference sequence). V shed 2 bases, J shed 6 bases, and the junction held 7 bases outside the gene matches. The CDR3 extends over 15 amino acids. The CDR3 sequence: CASSLSGGMTDTQYF. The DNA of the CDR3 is TGTGCCAGCAGCTTATCGGGGGGGATGACGGATACGCAGTATTTT.

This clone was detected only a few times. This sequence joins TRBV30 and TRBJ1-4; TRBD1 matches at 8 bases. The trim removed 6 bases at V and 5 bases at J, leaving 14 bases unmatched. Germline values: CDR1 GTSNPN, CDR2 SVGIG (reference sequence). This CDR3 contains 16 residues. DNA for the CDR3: TGTGCCTGTACGACAGGGGAGTTCCAGGGAAATGAAAAACTGTTTTTT. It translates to CACTTGEFQGNEKLFF. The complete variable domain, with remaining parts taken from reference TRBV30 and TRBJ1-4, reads SQTIHQWPATLVQPVGSPLSLECTVEGTSNPNLYWYRQAAGRGLQLLFYSVGIGQISSEVPQNLSASRPQDRQFILSSKKLLLSDSGFYLCACTTGEFQGNEKLFFGSGTQLSVL.

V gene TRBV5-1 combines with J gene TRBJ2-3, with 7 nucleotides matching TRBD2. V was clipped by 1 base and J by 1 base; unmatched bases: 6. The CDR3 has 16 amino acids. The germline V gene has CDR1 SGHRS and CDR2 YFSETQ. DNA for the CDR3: TGCGCCAGCAGCTTGTCCGGGGGAGGGGGCACAGATACGCAGTATTTT. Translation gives CASSLSGGGGTDTQYF.

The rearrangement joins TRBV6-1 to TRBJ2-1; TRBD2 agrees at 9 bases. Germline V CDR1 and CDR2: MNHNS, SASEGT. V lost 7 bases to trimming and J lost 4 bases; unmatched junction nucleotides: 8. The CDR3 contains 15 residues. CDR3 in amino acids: CASTRASGRYNEQFF. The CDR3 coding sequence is TGTGCCAGCACTCGGGCAAGCGGGAGGTACAATGAGCAGTTCTTC.

CDR3 sequence reads: CASSLYGGLETQYF. The CDR3 region has the DNA TGTGCCAGCAGTTTATATGGGGGCTTGGAGACCCAGTACTTC. The chain employs TRBV27 and TRBJ2-5; D might be TRBD1 (6 bases). The germline V gene has CDR1 MNHEY and CDR2 SMNVEV (reference sequence). The CDR3 spans 14 residues. V lost 1 base and J 5 bases, leaving 11 bases between the germline ends.

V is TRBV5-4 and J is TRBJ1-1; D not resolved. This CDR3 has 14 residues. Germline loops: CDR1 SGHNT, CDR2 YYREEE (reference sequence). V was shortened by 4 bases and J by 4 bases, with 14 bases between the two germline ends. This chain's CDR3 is CASSKSTRSTEAFF. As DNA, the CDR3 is TGTGCCAGCAGCAAATCTACAAGGAGCACTGAAGCTTTCTTT.

The CDR3 protein is CASSTSTRATGELFF. CDR3 coding DNA: TGTGCCAGCAGTACCTCAACCAGGGCCACCGGGGAGCTGTTTTTT. The chain carries TRBV6-5 and TRBJ2-2, with D perhaps matching TRBD1 (5 bases). The CDR3 spans 15 residues. Per the germline V gene, CDR1 is MNHEY and CDR2 is SVGAGI. Between the trimmed V and J ends, which lost 5 bases and 4 bases, there was a span of 14 bases.

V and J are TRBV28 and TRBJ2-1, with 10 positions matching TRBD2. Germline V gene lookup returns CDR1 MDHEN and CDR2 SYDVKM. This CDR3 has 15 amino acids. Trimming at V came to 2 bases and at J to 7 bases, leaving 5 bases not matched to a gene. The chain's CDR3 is CASSLGTSEWNEQFF. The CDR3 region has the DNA TGTGCCAGCAGTTTAGGGACTAGCGAGTGGAATGAGCAGTTCTTC.

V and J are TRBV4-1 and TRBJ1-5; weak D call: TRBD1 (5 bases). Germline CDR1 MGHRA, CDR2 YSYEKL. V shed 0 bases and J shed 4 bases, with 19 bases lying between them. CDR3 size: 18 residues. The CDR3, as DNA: TGCGCCAGCAGCCAAGATACCGGGACTCTAGGGCTAAATCAGCCCCAGCATTTT. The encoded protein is CASSQDTGTLGLNQPQHF.

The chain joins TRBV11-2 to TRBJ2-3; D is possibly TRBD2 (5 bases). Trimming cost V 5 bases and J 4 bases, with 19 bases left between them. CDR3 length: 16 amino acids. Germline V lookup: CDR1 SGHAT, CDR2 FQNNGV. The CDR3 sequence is CASSGRGGLPPDTQYF. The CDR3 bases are TGTGCCAGCAGCGGTCGCGGCGGGTTACCTCCAGATACGCAGTATTTT.

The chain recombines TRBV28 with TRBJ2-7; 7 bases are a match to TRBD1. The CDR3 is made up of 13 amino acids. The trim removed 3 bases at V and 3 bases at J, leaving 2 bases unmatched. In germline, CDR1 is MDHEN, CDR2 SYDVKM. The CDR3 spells CASSFPGGYEQYF. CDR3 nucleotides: TGTGCCAGCAGTTTTCCAGGGGGCTACGAGCAGTACTTC.

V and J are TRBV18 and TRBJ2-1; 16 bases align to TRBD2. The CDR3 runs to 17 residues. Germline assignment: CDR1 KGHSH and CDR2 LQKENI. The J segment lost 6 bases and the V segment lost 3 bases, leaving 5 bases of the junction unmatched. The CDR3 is CASSPRGTSGRGNEQFF. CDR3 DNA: TGTGCCAGCTCACCCCGAGGGACTAGCGGGAGGGGCAATGAGCAGTTCTTC.

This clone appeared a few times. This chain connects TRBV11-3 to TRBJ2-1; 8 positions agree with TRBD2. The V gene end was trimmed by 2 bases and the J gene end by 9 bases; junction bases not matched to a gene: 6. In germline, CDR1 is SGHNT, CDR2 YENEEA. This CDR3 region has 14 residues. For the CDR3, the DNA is TGTGCCAGCAGCTTAACCGGACTAGCTGGTGAGCAGTTCTTC. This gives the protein CASSLTGLAGEQFF.

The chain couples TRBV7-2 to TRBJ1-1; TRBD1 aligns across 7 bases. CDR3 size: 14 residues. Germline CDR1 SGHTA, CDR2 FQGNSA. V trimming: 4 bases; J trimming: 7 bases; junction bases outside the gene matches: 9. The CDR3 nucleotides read TGTGCCAGCAGCTGGACAGGTACCTCCGGTGAAGCTTTCTTT. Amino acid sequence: CASSWTGTSGEAFF.

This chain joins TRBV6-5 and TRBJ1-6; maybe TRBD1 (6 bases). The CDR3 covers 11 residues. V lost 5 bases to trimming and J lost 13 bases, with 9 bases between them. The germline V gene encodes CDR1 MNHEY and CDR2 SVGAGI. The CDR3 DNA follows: TGTGCCAGCAGTAAACAGGGCCCCCTCCACTTT. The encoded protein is CASSKQGPLHF.

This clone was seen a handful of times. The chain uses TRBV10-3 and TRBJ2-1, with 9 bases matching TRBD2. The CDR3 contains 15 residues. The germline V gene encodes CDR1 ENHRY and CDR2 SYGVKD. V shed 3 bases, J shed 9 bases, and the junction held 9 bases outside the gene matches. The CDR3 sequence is CAISEGGGAQSEQFF. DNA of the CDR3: TGTGCCATCAGTGAAGGCGGGGGGGCTCAAAGTGAGCAGTTCTTC.

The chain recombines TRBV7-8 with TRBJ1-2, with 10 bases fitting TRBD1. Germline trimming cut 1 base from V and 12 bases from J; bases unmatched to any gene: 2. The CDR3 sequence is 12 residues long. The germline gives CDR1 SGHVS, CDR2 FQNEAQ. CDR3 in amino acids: CASSLGQGADTF. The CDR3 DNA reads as TGTGCCAGCAGCTTAGGACAGGGGGCCGACACCTTC.

CDR3 region: CAWGLEVAGGPGNEQFF. The CDR3 nucleotides are TGTGCCTGGGGCTTAGAGGTAGCGGGAGGGCCGGGCAATGAGCAGTTCTTC. The chain links TRBV30 to TRBJ2-1; 11 bases line up with TRBD2. V dropped 5 bases and J dropped 6; count of bases not matched to a gene: 15. Per the germline V gene, CDR1 is GTSNPN and CDR2 is SVGIG (reference sequence). The CDR3 is made up of 17 amino acids.

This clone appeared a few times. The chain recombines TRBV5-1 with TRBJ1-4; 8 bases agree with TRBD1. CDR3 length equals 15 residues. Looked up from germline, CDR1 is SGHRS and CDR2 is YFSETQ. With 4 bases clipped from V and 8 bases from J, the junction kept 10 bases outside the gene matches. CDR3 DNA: TGCGCCAGCAGCGGAGGGGGACGGACAGGGGAAAAACTGTTTTTT. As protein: CASSGGGRTGEKLFF.

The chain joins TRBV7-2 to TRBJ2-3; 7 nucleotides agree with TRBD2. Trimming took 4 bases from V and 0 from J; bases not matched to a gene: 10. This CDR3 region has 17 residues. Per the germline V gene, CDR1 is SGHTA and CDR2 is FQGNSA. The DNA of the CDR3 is TGTGCCAGCAGCTCGGAGGGAGGACTAGTTAGCACAGATACGCAGTATTTT. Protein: CASSSEGGLVSTDTQYF.

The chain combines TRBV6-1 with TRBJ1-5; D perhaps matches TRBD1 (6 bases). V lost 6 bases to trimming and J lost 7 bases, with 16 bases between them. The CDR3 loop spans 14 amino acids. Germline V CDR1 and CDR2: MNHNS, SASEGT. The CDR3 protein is CASRGYREGQPQHF. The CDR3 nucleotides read TGTGCCAGCAGGGGCTACAGGGAAGGCCAGCCCCAGCATTTT.

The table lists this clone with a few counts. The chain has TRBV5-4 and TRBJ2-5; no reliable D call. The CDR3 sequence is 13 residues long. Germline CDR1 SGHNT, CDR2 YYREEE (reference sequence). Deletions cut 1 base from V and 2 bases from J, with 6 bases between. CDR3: CASSLRSQETQYF. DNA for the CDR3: TGTGCCAGCAGCTTGCGCAGTCAAGAGACCCAGTACTTC.

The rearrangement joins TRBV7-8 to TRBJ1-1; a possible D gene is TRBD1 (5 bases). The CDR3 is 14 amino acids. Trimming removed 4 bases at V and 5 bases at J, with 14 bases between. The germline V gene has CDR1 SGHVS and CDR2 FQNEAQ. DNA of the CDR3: TGTGCCAGCAGCTCGGGGGGGGGATGGACTGAAGCTTTCTTT. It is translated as CASSSGGGWTEAFF.